The 21 T cell receptor beta chains below all came from one sample that was sequenced in a study of control samples from healthy donors and cancer patients. Assay used: immunoSEQ multiplex PCR; TCRdb lists only in-frame clones, some missing. The repertoire has roughly 95,000 clones, around 90% of them found once; the top ten carry around 3%. Sequencing was done on a sample of blood. These receptors originate from a human donor in good health. The donor label of this sample is uncertain.

This chain links TRBV6-5 with TRBJ2-7; D may be TRBD2 (6 bases). V was clipped by 6 bases and J by 5 bases, with 14 bases between them. Looked up from germline, CDR1 is MNHEY and CDR2 is SVGAGI. CDR3 length equals 13 residues. The CDR3 sequence: CASSKTDYHEQYF. The DNA for the CDR3 is TGTGCCAGCAGCAAGACGGACTACCACGAGCAGTACTTC.

This sequence joins TRBV11-2 and TRBJ2-1; TRBD2 might be the D (5 bases). The CDR3 length is 14 residues. Germline V lookup: CDR1 SGHAT, CDR2 FQNNGV. Deletions cut 3 bases from V and 2 bases from J, with 8 bases between. The CDR3 DNA reads as TGTGCCAGCAGCTTTGAGGGAACCTACAATGAGCAGTTCTTC. Protein: CASSFEGTYNEQFF.

The chain combines TRBV7-9 with TRBJ2-2; a possible D gene is TRBD1 (6 bases). Germline assignment: CDR1 SEHNR and CDR2 FQNEAQ (reference sequence). Trimming removed 6 bases at V and 4 bases at J, with 12 bases between. CDR3 length equals 14 residues. CDR3 DNA sequence: TGTGCCAGCAGTCTACAGGGTTTCACCGGGGAGCTGTTTTTT. Residues: CASSLQGFTGELFF.

This chain links TRBV9 with TRBJ1-4, with D hard to call. CDR1 and CDR2 (germline): SGDLS, YYNGEE. This CDR3 comprises 16 residues. The ends were cut back, 0 bases at V and 5 bases at J, with 14 bases in the middle. The CDR3 DNA reads TGTGCCAGCAGCGTAGAGGGAGGACGGGTCAATGAAAAACTGTTTTTT. This gives the protein CASSVEGGRVNEKLFF. Based on the CDR3 plus reference TRBV9 and TRBJ1-4, the full variable domain is DSGVTQTPKHLITATGQRVTLRCSPRSGDLSVYWYQQSLDQGLQFLIQYYNGEERAKGNILERFSAQQFPDLHSELNLSSLELGDSALYFCASSVEGGRVNEKLFFGSGTQLSVL.

This sequence joins TRBV28 and TRBJ2-1; 7 nucleotides align to TRBD2. The germline gives CDR1 MDHEN, CDR2 SYDVKM. With 5 bases clipped from V and 3 bases from J, the junction kept 4 bases outside the gene matches. This CDR3 spans 14 amino acids. CDR3 DNA sequence: TGTGCCAGCAGTCTCGGGGGGAACTACAATGAGCAGTTCTTC. Its translation is CASSLGGNYNEQFF.

This chain uses TRBV19 with TRBJ1-6; D gene unclear. This CDR3 contains 13 residues. V dropped 5 bases and J dropped 7 bases, with 9 bases sitting between them. Germline V gives CDR1 LNHDA, CDR2 SQIVND (reference sequence). CDR3: CASSLQRNSPLHF. The DNA of the CDR3 is TGTGCCAGTAGTCTTCAGAGGAATTCACCCCTCCACTTT.

The chain uses TRBV18 and TRBJ1-1, with D tentatively TRBD1 (6 bases). The length of the CDR3 is 15 residues. Germline values: CDR1 KGHSH, CDR2 LQKENI. V lost 2 bases, J lost 1 base, and 11 bases lay in between. The CDR3 region is CASSPAVGANTEAFF. The CDR3 region has the DNA TGTGCCAGCTCACCAGCGGTGGGGGCGAACACTGAAGCTTTCTTT.

The chain couples TRBV11-3 to TRBJ2-2; 13 bases match TRBD2. After removal of 8 bases from V and 6 bases from J, the junction contained 6 bases not matched to a gene. Germline-derived CDR1 and CDR2 are SGHNT and YENEEA. CDR3 length: 15 amino acids. CDR3 in amino acids: CASRYTSGGAGELFF. The CDR3 region has the DNA TGTGCCAGCCGATATACTAGCGGGGGGGCCGGGGAGCTGTTTTTT.

This clone was seen a single time. The chain carries TRBV19 and TRBJ1-1; D might be TRBD1 (5 bases). This CDR3 region has 15 residues. Trimming cost V 3 bases and J 0 bases, with 11 bases left between them. Germline V gene data show CDR1 as LNHDA and CDR2 as SQIVND (reference sequence). CDR3 in amino acids: CASSMRGTMNTEAFF. The CDR3 DNA reads TGTGCCAGTAGTATGCGGGGGACCATGAACACTGAAGCTTTCTTT.

This chain links TRBV9 with TRBJ1-2; D unclear. The CDR3 has 14 residues. The germline V and J ends were trimmed by 3 bases and 4 bases, with 13 bases remaining between them. Germline CDR1 reads SGDLS; CDR2 reads YYNGEE. The CDR3 sequence is CASSGVSGPYGYTF. CDR3 DNA: TGTGCCAGCAGCGGTGTCTCCGGTCCCTATGGCTACACCTTC.

The gene calls are TRBV19 and TRBJ2-7; 7 nucleotides match TRBD1. CDR3 length: 13 residues. The germline V gene encodes CDR1 LNHDA and CDR2 SQIVND (reference sequence). V lost 3 bases and J lost 4; bases outside the gene matches: 3. This chain's CDR3 is CASSMGTDYEQYF. The CDR3 nucleotides are TGTGCCAGTAGTATGGGGACAGATTACGAGCAGTACTTC.

V and J are TRBV3-1 (or the pseudogene TRBV3-2) and TRBJ2-1; possible D gene TRBD1, 5 bases. This CDR3 is built from 13 residues. V lost 4 bases to trimming and J lost 7 bases, with 11 bases between them. Germline V gene data show CDR1 as LGHDT and CDR2 as YNNKEL (reference sequence). The CDR3 DNA reads TGTGCCAGCAGCCGCCTAGGGGTAAATGAGCAGTTCTTC. This gives the protein CASSRLGVNEQFF.

This chain uses TRBV6-5 with TRBJ1-1, with D uncertain. Germline CDR1 MNHEY, CDR2 SVGAGI. Trimming removed 6 bases from V and 6 bases from J, with 11 bases in between. CDR3 length: 12 amino acids. The CDR3 DNA is TGTGCCAGCAGGACACGGGAGGCTGAAGCTTTCTTT. It codes for CASRTREAEAFF.

The rearrangement uses TRBV29-1 and TRBJ1-2, with 8 bases that match TRBD1. V lost 3 bases, J lost 8 bases, and 11 bases stayed unmatched. This CDR3 has 14 amino acids. Germline V gene data show CDR1 as SQVTM and CDR2 as ANQGSEA. The CDR3 region is CSVDLQGRGRGYTF. In DNA form, the CDR3 reads TGCAGCGTTGATTTGCAGGGCAGGGGGCGCGGCTACACCTTC.

The chain joins TRBV28 to TRBJ1-5; D unclear. Trimming stripped 1 base from V and 3 bases from J, with 7 bases between. Germline CDR1 and CDR2: MDHEN and SYDVKM. The CDR3 is made up of 14 amino acids. This CDR3 is CASSLSGINQPQHF. CDR3 DNA: TGTGCCAGCAGTTTATCGGGAATCAATCAGCCCCAGCATTTT.

V usage is TRBV2 and J usage is TRBJ1-1; 10 positions agree with TRBD1. The CDR3 has 15 amino acids. Germline CDR1 and CDR2: SNHLY and FYNNEI. Germline trimming cut 6 bases from V and 1 base from J; bases unmatched to any gene: 5. The CDR3 reads CASRADRGQNTEAFF. The CDR3 nucleotides read TGTGCCAGCAGAGCCGACAGGGGGCAGAACACTGAAGCTTTCTTT.

This chain uses TRBV29-1 with TRBJ2-4; 9 nucleotides line up with TRBD1. From germline, CDR1 is SQVTM and CDR2 ANQGSEA. Trimming at V came to 4 bases and at J to 7 bases, leaving 5 bases not matched to a gene. The CDR3 runs 13 residues. The CDR3 protein is CSVVRDRENIQYF. The CDR3 region has the DNA TGCAGCGTTGTCCGGGACAGGGAGAACATTCAGTACTTC.

The genes are TRBV7-9 and TRBJ2-5; D not certain. Germline V gene sequence: CDR1 SEHNR, CDR2 FQNEAQ (reference sequence). V lost 5 bases and J lost 0, with 16 bases in between. The CDR3 is made up of 16 amino acids. In DNA form, the CDR3 reads TGTGCCAGCAGCCCTCCCCAAGGACGATACCAAGAGACCCAGTACTTC. Translated, it gives CASSPPQGRYQETQYF.

This chain joins TRBV5-1 and TRBJ2-6, with D uncertain. CDR3 length: 15 residues. V lost 0 bases and J 4 bases, leaving 8 bases between the germline ends. Germline V gene sequence: CDR1 SGHRS, CDR2 YFSETQ. In DNA form, the CDR3 reads TGCGCCAGCAGCTTGGTCCTACGGGGGGCCAACGTCCTGACTTTC. Protein sequence: CASSLVLRGANVLTF.

V and J are TRBV5-1 and TRBJ2-5; weak D call: TRBD2 (5 bases). The V gene's germline CDR1 is SGHRS and CDR2 YFSETQ. The CDR3 spans 15 residues. Deletions cut 3 bases from V and 1 base from J, with 13 bases between. CDR3 loop: CASSSFPGTQETQYF. CDR3 nucleotide sequence: TGCGCCAGCAGCTCGTTCCCGGGAACCCAAGAGACCCAGTACTTC.

The genes are TRBV5-4 and TRBJ1-5; 12 bases match TRBD1. There are 17 residues in the CDR3. Trimming removed 7 bases from V and 1 base from J; junction bases left unmatched: 9. Germline V gene lookup returns CDR1 SGHNT and CDR2 YYREEE (reference sequence). The DNA of the CDR3 is TGTGCCAGCTTCTGGGACAGGGGGCGAACGAGCAATCAGCCCCAGCATTTT. Protein sequence: CASFWDRGRTSNQPQHF.